These 6 T cell receptor beta chains originate from one sample sequenced in a study of shared clonotypes between healthy human individuals. Terminally differentiated effector memory CD45RA+ cells were excluded from the naive CD8 cells, which were CD45RO-negative and positively selected for CCR7. Data came from immunoSEQ multiplex PCR; TCRdb stores just in-frame clones and leaves some out. This sample carries about 2 million clones, just under 95% of them seen once, and the ten largest clones take around 1%. Input material: naive CD8+ T cells sorted from blood. Receptors were obtained from a man aged 18 to 29 in good health.

The chain recombines TRBV27 with TRBJ1-6; no firm D call. The germline CDR1 and CDR2 sequences are MNHEY and SMNVEV (reference sequence). V gave up 5 bases and J gave up 6 bases, with 14 bases separating them. The CDR3 sequence is 15 residues long. The CDR3 loop is CASSTLDGVNSPLHF. CDR3 nucleotide sequence: TGTGCCAGCAGTACCCTGGACGGAGTTAATTCACCCCTCCACTTT.

The rearrangement links TRBV7-9 to TRBJ1-2; TRBD1 is a possible D gene (6 bases). The CDR3 extends over 11 amino acids. V lost 4 bases, J lost 11 bases, and 11 bases lay in between. Germline CDR1 and CDR2: SEHNR and FQNEAQ (reference sequence). The chain's CDR3 is CASSSNQGYTF. CDR3 DNA: TGTGCCAGCAGCTCAAACCAGGGGTACACCTTC.

The rearrangement joins TRBV21-1 to TRBJ1-4; TRBD1 is the table's D call, not checked against the DNA. TRBV21-1 is tagged as a pseudogene. There are 17 residues in the CDR3. CDR3 loop: CASSKVPRDSWGEKLFF. The CDR3 DNA is TGTGCCAGCAGCAAAGTACCCAGGGACAGTTGGGGGGAAAAACTGTTTTTT.

The rearrangement uses TRBV5-1 and TRBJ2-1, with TRBD1 as a possible D gene (5 bases). The germline V and J ends were trimmed by 4 bases and 5 bases, with 13 bases remaining between them. The CDR3 contains 14 residues. Germline-derived CDR1 and CDR2 are SGHRS and YFSETQ. This CDR3 is CASSKARDDNEQFF. In nucleotides, the CDR3 is TGCGCCAGCAGCAAAGCCAGGGATGACAATGAGCAGTTCTTC.

The chain uses TRBV5-6 and TRBJ2-7, with 9 bases lining up with TRBD1. Germline trimming cut 0 bases from V and 7 bases from J; bases unmatched to any gene: 8. This CDR3 has 15 amino acids. Per germline, CDR1 SGHDT and CDR2 YYEEEE. The CDR3 region is CASSLGGQGQYEQYF. CDR3 in DNA: TGTGCCAGCAGCTTGGGGGGACAGGGACAATATGAGCAGTACTTC.

The gene calls are TRBV19 and TRBJ2-1; D uncertain. The germline gives CDR1 LNHDA, CDR2 SQIVND (reference sequence). The CDR3 runs 15 residues. V gave up 3 bases and J gave up 2 bases, with 11 bases separating them. The CDR3 here is CASSMMTLPYNEQFF. Written as DNA, the CDR3 is TGTGCCAGTAGTATGATGACCCTCCCCTACAATGAGCAGTTCTTC.